These 30 T cell receptor beta chains came from one sample sequenced in a study of blood T cell repertoires in COVID-19. Profiling relied on immunoSEQ multiplex PCR, and the TCRdb table lists in-frame clones only, not all of them. This sample carries 280,000 or so clones, 85% of them seen once, and the ten largest clones take about 2.3%. Sample: PBMCs or T cells enriched from blood (not recorded which). These receptors all come from a woman aged 50 to 60 who had recovered from COVID-19.

The J gene is TRBJ2-5, the V gene TRBV19; maybe TRBD1 (6 bases). V was pared by 3 bases and J by 7 bases, with 15 bases between. The CDR3 has 14 amino acids. Germline V CDR1 and CDR2: LNHDA, SQIVND (reference sequence). CDR3 loop: CASSIQGTKGTQYF. The CDR3 region has the DNA TGTGCCAGTAGTATTCAAGGGACAAAAGGGACCCAGTACTTC.

The chain combines TRBV7-9 with TRBJ1-5, with 10 positions matching TRBD1. V lost 3 bases to trimming and J lost 4 bases; unmatched junction nucleotides: 3. CDR1 is SEHNR, CDR2 FQNEAQ, per germline (reference sequence). CDR3 length: 15 amino acids. The chain's CDR3 is CASSLGQGRNQPQHF. Here the CDR3 DNA reads TGTGCCAGCAGCTTGGGACAGGGGCGAAATCAGCCCCAGCATTTT.

Concerning this clone: An end of the junction does not agree with germline; a read error may underlie this. This chain joins TRBV30 and TRBJ2-7; weak D call: TRBD2 (6 bases). CDR3 size: 11 residues. In germline, CDR1 is GTSNPN, CDR2 SVGIG (reference sequence). The CDR3 reads CAWSRDFRRDF. The DNA for the CDR3 is TGTGCCTGGAGTAGGGACTTCCGACGGGATTTC.

The rearrangement joins TRBV4-1 to TRBJ2-2; 8 bases are a match to TRBD1. Germline V gene data show CDR1 as MGHRA and CDR2 as YSYEKL. The J segment lost 6 bases and the V segment lost 7 bases, leaving 16 bases of the junction unmatched. The length of the CDR3 is 17 residues. The CDR3 coding sequence is TGCGCCAGCACGACAGGACAGGGTGCCTTCGGGGCCGGGGAGCTGTTTTTT. This encodes CASTTGQGAFGAGELFF.

Here the CDR3 DNA reads TGTGCCAGCAGCCCGGGACTAGCGGGTACCTACGAGCAGTACTTC. Its translation is CASSPGLAGTYEQYF. The V gene is TRBV7-2, the J gene TRBJ2-7, with 12 bases that match TRBD2. The germline V gene has CDR1 SGHTA and CDR2 FQGNSA. This CDR3 has 15 residues. V dropped 5 bases and J dropped 2; count of bases not matched to a gene: 4.

This chain joins TRBV2 and TRBJ2-7; no clear D. The CDR3 is made up of 12 amino acids. Deletions cut 5 bases from V and 6 bases from J, with 11 bases between. The germline V gene has CDR1 SNHLY and CDR2 FYNNEI. DNA for the CDR3: TGTGCCAGCAGTCGACGCCCGGGCGAGCAGTACTTC. It is translated as CASSRRPGEQYF.

This rearrangement joins TRBV11-2 to TRBJ1-1, with 8 bases aligning to TRBD1. Germline V CDR1 and CDR2: SGHAT, FQNNGV. V lost 1 base, J lost 6 bases, and 7 bases stayed unmatched. This CDR3 region has 15 residues. The CDR3 loop is CASSLGLRGLAEAFF. The CDR3, as DNA: TGTGCCAGCAGCTTAGGACTCAGGGGGCTGGCTGAAGCTTTCTTT. The variable domain in full, with the rest retrieved from reference TRBV11-2 and TRBJ1-1, is EAGVAQSPRYKIIEKRQSVAFWCNPISGHATLYWYQQILGQGPKLLIQFQNNGVVDDSQLPKDRFSAERLKGVDSTLKIQPAKLEDSAVYLCASSLGLRGLAEAFFGQGTRLTVV.

This chain connects TRBV3-1 (or the pseudogene TRBV3-2) to TRBJ1-3; D gene ambiguous. Deletions cut 4 bases from V and 7 bases from J, with 8 bases between. CDR3 size: 12 residues. Germline lookup yields CDR1 LGHDT and CDR2 YNNKEL (reference sequence). The CDR3 protein is CASSPPGNTIYF. Here the CDR3 DNA reads TGTGCCAGCAGCCCGCCGGGGAACACCATATATTTT.

The V and J genes are TRBV7-9 and TRBJ2-3; weak D call: TRBD2 (6 bases). The CDR3 consists of 12 residues. Germline assignment: CDR1 SEHNR and CDR2 FQNEAQ (reference sequence). The V end lost 8 bases, the J end lost 5 bases, and 11 bases lay between the germline ends. The CDR3 region is CASPWGEDTQYF. In DNA, the CDR3 is TGTGCCAGCCCCTGGGGGGAAGATACGCAGTATTTT.

The rearrangement links TRBV5-4 to TRBJ2-1; perhaps TRBD2 as D (5 bases). V lost 1 base and J lost 5, with 7 bases in between. Germline V gives CDR1 SGHNT, CDR2 YYREEE (reference sequence). The CDR3 length is 13 residues. CDR3 residues: CASSLPGNNEQFF. The DNA of the CDR3 is TGTGCCAGCAGCTTGCCGGGGAACAATGAGCAGTTCTTC.

This clone was seen once. The chain joins TRBV19 to TRBJ2-7; weak D call: TRBD1 (5 bases). Germline CDR1 reads LNHDA; CDR2 reads SQIVND (reference sequence). Trimming removed 3 bases at V and 5 bases at J, with 17 bases between. The CDR3 is 15 amino acids. The CDR3 spells CASSMNAGLKDEQYF. In DNA form, the CDR3 reads TGTGCCAGTAGTATGAACGCAGGGTTGAAAGACGAGCAGTACTTC. The full variable domain, completed using reference TRBV19 and TRBJ2-7, is DGGITQSPKYLFRKEGQNVTLSCEQNLNHDAMYWYRQDPGQGLRLIYYSQIVNDFQKGDIAEGYSVSREKKESFPLTVTSAQKNPTAFYLCASSMNAGLKDEQYFGPGTRLTVT.

The rearrangement uses TRBV27 and TRBJ2-3; 11 bases match TRBD2. The CDR3 contains 15 residues. The ends lost 4 bases at V and 9 bases at J; junction bases unmatched: 9. From germline, CDR1 is MNHEY and CDR2 SMNVEV (reference sequence). CDR3 sequence: CASSSGLAVLQTQYF. The CDR3 DNA reads as TGTGCCAGCAGTTCGGGACTAGCGGTTCTTCAGACGCAGTATTTT.

The CDR3 sequence: CASRRNRETNEKLFF. The CDR3 bases are TGTGCCAGCAGACGGAACAGGGAAACAAATGAAAAACTGTTTTTT. The chain carries TRBV2 and TRBJ1-4; the D gene is possibly TRBD1 (6 bases). V was cut by 6 bases and J by 5 bases, with 16 bases left in between. Germline V gene lookup returns CDR1 SNHLY and CDR2 FYNNEI. The CDR3 covers 15 residues.

Only one count was recorded for this clone. This rearrangement joins TRBV4-3 to TRBJ2-7; the D gene is possibly TRBD1 (6 bases). The CDR3 totals 16 residues. Per germline, CDR1 LGHNA and CDR2 YSLEER. The V end was cut by 0 bases, the J end by 0 bases, with 12 bases between. CDR3 DNA sequence: TGCGCCAGCAGCCAAGATCTGAGGGGGAGCTCCTACGAGCAGTACTTC. Amino acid sequence: CASSQDLRGSSYEQYF.

This chain joins TRBV30 and TRBJ1-2, with D possibly being TRBD1 (5 bases). CDR3 length equals 12 residues. Germline loops: CDR1 GTSNPN, CDR2 SVGIG (reference sequence). V was cut by 0 bases and J by 6 bases, with 8 bases left in between. Here the CDR3 reads CAWSVTGDGYTF. In DNA, the CDR3 is TGTGCCTGGAGTGTAACGGGGGATGGCTACACCTTC.

The chain employs TRBV15 and TRBJ2-5; 8 bases are shared with TRBD2. Germline CDR1 and CDR2: LNHNV and YYDKDF (reference sequence). V dropped 3 bases and J dropped 4; count of bases not matched to a gene: 10. The CDR3 totals 16 residues. DNA of the CDR3: TGTGCCACCAGCAGTGGGCGGGGGGCCGGGTCAGAGACCCAGTACTTC. This gives the protein CATSSGRGAGSETQYF.

V gene TRBV7-3 combines with J gene TRBJ2-3; D call uncertain. V was clipped by 2 bases and J by 4 bases, with 7 bases between them. This CDR3 has 13 residues. Germline CDR1 is SGHTA and CDR2 is FQGTGA. CDR3 sequence reads: CASSLYRPDTQYF. DNA for the CDR3: TGTGCCAGCAGCTTATATCGTCCAGATACGCAGTATTTT.

The V and J genes are TRBV9 and TRBJ2-1; 7 bases align to TRBD1. Trimming removed 3 bases from V and 1 base from J; junction bases left unmatched: 4. The CDR3 covers 15 residues. Per the germline V gene, CDR1 is SGDLS and CDR2 is YYNGEE. In DNA, the CDR3 is TGTGCCAGCAGCGCAAGACAGGGTTCCTACAATGAGCAGTTCTTC. Amino acids: CASSARQGSYNEQFF.

The CDR3 nucleotides are TGTGCCTGGAGTGTACCCGCTAGCGACTACAATGAGCAGTTCTTC. It codes for CAWSVPASDYNEQFF. The chain recombines TRBV30 with TRBJ2-1; possibly TRBD2 for D (6 bases). The CDR3 consists of 15 residues. Germline V CDR1 and CDR2: GTSNPN, SVGIG (reference sequence). V lost 0 bases and J lost 3, with 12 bases in between.

The V call is TRBV11-2, the J call TRBJ1-2, with TRBD1 as a possible D gene (5 bases). V lost 0 bases, J lost 5 bases, and 7 bases lay in between. CDR3 length: 13 residues. Germline-derived CDR1 and CDR2 are SGHAT and FQNNGV. CDR3 loop: CASSLDQGYGYTF. The CDR3 DNA is TGTGCCAGCAGCTTAGATCAGGGTTATGGCTACACCTTC.

This chain joins TRBV5-1 and TRBJ2-6; TRBD1 is a possible D gene (5 bases). V shed 3 bases and J shed 1 base, with 11 bases lying between them. Germline V gives CDR1 SGHRS, CDR2 YFSETQ. This CDR3 region has 16 residues. The CDR3 DNA reads TGCGCCAGCAGCTCAGGGTCTCGGTCTGGGGCCAACGTCCTGACTTTC. This sequence encodes CASSSGSRSGANVLTF.

This rearrangement joins TRBV5-6 to TRBJ1-2; 7 nucleotides align to TRBD1. Per germline, CDR1 SGHDT and CDR2 YYEEEE. This CDR3 is 15 amino acids long. J was trimmed by 5 bases and V by 4 bases; bases with no gene match: 11. The CDR3 DNA follows: TGTGCCAGCAGCAGCCACAGGGGAGAGGGATATGGCTACACCTTC. It translates to CASSSHRGEGYGYTF.

CDR3 coding DNA: TGCGCCAGCAGCCAAGATCTACTAGCGGGCACAGATACGCAGTATTTT. Protein product: CASSQDLLAGTDTQYF. V usage is TRBV4-1 and J usage is TRBJ2-3, with TRBD2 identical over 8 bases. Per the germline V gene, CDR1 is MGHRA and CDR2 is YSYEKL. V lost 0 bases and J lost 1; bases outside the gene matches: 3. This CDR3 region has 16 residues.

The rearrangement joins TRBV6-5 to TRBJ2-7, with TRBD1 matching 7 bases. The CDR3 is made up of 14 amino acids. CDR1 and CDR2 from the germline V gene are MNHEY and SVGAGI. J lost 6 bases, V lost 7 bases, and 12 bases had no gene match. The CDR3 loop is CASMGTVDPSEQYF. The CDR3 region has the DNA TGTGCCAGCATGGGGACAGTAGACCCCTCCGAGCAGTACTTC.

The chain uses TRBV27 and TRBJ2-3; 7 bases match TRBD2. This CDR3 is 16 amino acids long. V shed 6 bases, J shed 2 bases, and the junction held 11 bases outside the gene matches. Germline-derived CDR1 and CDR2 are MNHEY and SMNVEV (reference sequence). The CDR3: CASSPYFGTTTDTQYF. CDR3 nucleotides: TGTGCCAGCAGCCCATACTTTGGGACTACCACAGATACGCAGTATTTT.

The genes are TRBV9 and TRBJ1-6; no reliable D call. The V gene lost 4 bases and the J gene lost 6 bases, with 8 bases spanning the gap. Germline V CDR1 and CDR2: SGDLS, YYNGEE. The CDR3 spans 13 residues. CDR3 in DNA: TGTGCCAGCAGCTCTCTGGCTAATTCACCCCTCCACTTT. It is translated as CASSSLANSPLHF.

This clone was counted between two and nine times. The chain uses TRBV30 and TRBJ2-2; TRBD1 aligns across 7 bases. The CDR3 is made up of 16 amino acids. V was clipped by 8 bases and J by 2 bases; unmatched bases: 14. The germline CDR1 and CDR2 sequences are GTSNPN and SVGIG (reference sequence). In DNA form, the CDR3 reads TGTGCCCGGAAAGCGCCGTGGGACAGCAACACCGGGGAGCTGTTTTTT. Its protein is CARKAPWDSNTGELFF.

The chain is built from TRBV9 and TRBJ1-4; weak D call: TRBD1 (6 bases). This CDR3 spans 15 amino acids. Trimming took off 5 bases at V and 4 bases at J, with 15 bases between the two ends. Germline assignment: CDR1 SGDLS and CDR2 YYNGEE. CDR3 region: CASSVTGSGNEKLFF. DNA of the CDR3: TGTGCCAGCAGTGTAACAGGGTCGGGTAATGAAAAACTGTTTTTT.

The gene calls are TRBV29-1 and TRBJ2-1; TRBD2 matches at 9 bases. The CDR3 totals 13 residues. CDR1 and CDR2 (germline): SQVTM, ANQGSEA. After removal of 5 bases from V and 5 bases from J, the junction contained 4 bases not matched to a gene. The CDR3 region has the DNA TGCAGCGTTTCACAGCGGGGGGACAATGAGCAGTTCTTC. This gives the protein CSVSQRGDNEQFF.

The chain joins TRBV29-1 to TRBJ1-1; D unresolved. Germline-derived CDR1 and CDR2 are SQVTM and ANQGSEA. Trimming removed 4 bases from V and 3 bases from J, with 6 bases in between. The CDR3 length is 11 residues. The CDR3 DNA is TGCAGCGTTGCACAGCACACTGAAGCTTTCTTT. Its translation: CSVAQHTEAFF.